These T cell receptor beta chains were read from a single sample in a study of shared clonotypes between healthy human individuals. Profiled with immunoSEQ multiplex PCR; TCRdb holds only in-frame clones, not every one. The table has approximately 980,000 clones, 76% seen once; the top ten hold around 1.5%. Source material: memory CD4+ T cells sorted from blood. The receptors were sampled from a man between 18 and 35 years old in good health. Both conserved end residues are part of each CDR3. The D gene is left open where the match is weak. Size tells how often a clone was seen (once, few, many) or the class of an expanded clone, and some rows leave it out.

many	TRBV19	-	TRBJ2-2	CASSPNTGELFF	TGTGCCAGTAGTCCGAACACCGGGGAGCTGTTTTTT
-	TRBV6-1	-	TRBJ1-1	CASEVTMNTEAFF	TGTGCCAGCGAAGTAACAATGAACACTGAAGCTTTCTTT
-	TRBV6-6	-	TRBJ1-6	CASIPTALTNSPLHF	TGTGCCAGCATTCCGACAGCATTGACTAATTCACCCCTCCACTTT
-	TRBV5-6	-	TRBJ1-4	CASSLVDSLNEKLFF	TGTGCCAGCAGCTTGGTGGACAGCCTCAATGAAAAACTGTTTTTT
-	TRBV6-1	-	TRBJ2-4	CASSERLWGGLGKNIQYF	TGTGCCAGCAGTGAACGTTTGTGGGGGGGCTTGGGCAAAAACATTCAGTACTTC
-	TRBV5-4	-	TRBJ1-6	CASSQDTGNSPLHF	TGCGCCAGCAGCCAAGATACGGGAAATTCACCCCTCCACTTT
once	TRBV5-3	-	TRBJ2-7	CASSTAGSGIYEQYF	TGTGCCAGCAGTACTGCGGGTAGCGGAATCTACGAGCAGTACTTC
-	TRBV6-1	TRBD1	TRBJ1-6	CASSEYILVGQDNSPLHF	TGTGCCAGCAGTGAATATATCCTTGTCGGACAGGATAATTCACCCCTCCACTTT
-	TRBV27	-	TRBJ1-5	CASRNEGGQPQHF	TGTGCCAGCAGGAATGAGGGGGGTCAGCCCCAGCATTTT
few	TRBV5-6	TRBD1	TRBJ1-1	CASSPLGQGADTEAFF	TGTGCCAGCAGCCCGCTAGGACAGGGGGCTGACACTGAAGCTTTCTTT
-	TRBV5-1	TRBD2	TRBJ2-3	CASSLQASGGGDTQYF	TGCGCCAGCAGCTTGCAGGCTAGCGGGGGAGGAGATACGCAGTATTTT
-	TRBV6-5	TRBD1	TRBJ1-1	CASSYGTGGVTEAFF	TGTGCCAGCAGTTACGGGACAGGGGGAGTCACTGAAGCTTTCTTT
once	TRBV6-5	TRBD2	TRBJ2-4	CASRTGLDPKNIQYF	TGTGCCAGCAGAACGGGACTAGACCCCAAAAACATTCAGTACTTC
once	TRBV5-1	TRBD2	TRBJ2-5	CASSLAGTSGPQYF	TGCGCCAGCAGCTTGGCTGGCACTAGCGGACCCCAGTACTTC
-	TRBV30	-	TRBJ2-3	CAWSGAGDTQYF	TGTGCCTGGAGTGGGGCGGGAGATACGCAGTATTTT
-	TRBV12-5	TRBD1	TRBJ2-7	CARRGHEQYF	TGTGCTAGGAGGGGGCACGAGCAGTACTTC
once	TRBV2	TRBD1	TRBJ1-2	CASSEAGQLNYGYTF	TGTGCCAGCAGTGAAGCGGGACAGCTTAACTATGGCTACACCTTC
few	TRBV30	-	TRBJ2-3	CAWRPPGRGVADTQYF	TGTGCCTGGAGGCCCCCCGGCAGGGGAGTCGCAGATACGCAGTATTTT
-	TRBV5-1	TRBD1	TRBJ1-5	CASSSTGGRDQPQHF	TGCGCCAGCAGCAGTACAGGGGGCAGGGATCAGCCCCAGCATTTT
-	TRBV4-1	-	TRBJ2-7	CASSQADSSDEQYF	TGCGCCAGCAGCCAAGCAGACAGCTCCGACGAGCAGTACTTC
-	TRBV19	-	TRBJ1-1	CASSRSRTEAFF	TGTGCCAGTAGTAGGAGTCGGACTGAAGCTTTCTTT
-	TRBV25-1	-	TRBJ2-1	CASSGLLLYNEQFF	TGTGCCAGCAGCGGACTCCTCCTCTACAATGAGCAGTTCTTC
-	TRBV28	-	TRBJ1-3	CASSIQGPRNTIYF	TGTGCCAGCAGTATACAGGGCCCCCGGAACACCATATATTTT
-	TRBV19	TRBD1	TRBJ2-3	CATATGGGSTDTQYF	TGTGCCACCGCGACAGGGGGCGGCAGCACAGATACGCAGTATTTT
many	TRBV4-2	TRBD2	TRBJ2-5	CASSQELDGWGGQYF	TGTGCCAGCAGCCAAGAACTGGACGGCTGGGGGGGACAGTACTTC
few	TRBV7-9	-	TRBJ2-7	CASSLTIDNEQYF	TGTGCCAGCAGCTTAACCATTGACAACGAGCAGTACTTC
-	TRBV5-1	TRBD1	TRBJ2-7	CASSLQTTGEEQYF	TGCGCCAGCAGCTTACAGACGACAGGGGAAGAGCAGTACTTC
once	TRBV28	TRBD1	TRBJ2-1	CASSRPGQTYNEQFF	TGTGCCAGCAGTCGTCCGGGACAGACCTACAATGAGCAGTTCTTC
few	TRBV5-4	TRBD1	TRBJ1-4	CASSLAGGLNEKLFF	TGTGCCAGCAGCTTGGCAGGGGGCCTTAATGAAAAACTGTTTTTT
-	TRBV10-3	-	TRBJ2-4	CAISRGAGEAIQYF	TGTGCCATCAGCCGGGGGGCAGGGGAGGCCATTCAGTACTTC
-	TRBV28	-	TRBJ2-7	CASSSPGHPYEQYF	TGTGCCAGCAGTTCACCGGGACACCCGTACGAGCAGTACTTC
few	TRBV7-2	-	TRBJ2-7	CASSLEPGAGGYEQYF	TGTGCCAGCAGCTTAGAGCCGGGAGCAGGGGGTTACGAGCAGTACTTC
-	TRBV18	TRBD1	TRBJ2-7	CASSPRTGDTYEQYF	TGTGCCAGCTCACCCCGGACAGGGGATACCTACGAGCAGTACTTC
once	TRBV7-2	-	TRBJ1-4	CASSSRRGDEKLFF	TGTGCCAGCAGCTCCCGGAGGGGGGATGAAAAACTGTTTTTT
-	TRBV11-3	TRBD2	TRBJ2-1	CASSVRLAAYNEQFF	TGTGCCAGCAGCGTACGACTAGCGGCCTACAATGAGCAGTTCTTC
-	TRBV18	-	TRBJ2-7	CASSLQEGPYEQYF	TGTGCCAGCTCACTACAGGAGGGCCCCTACGAGCAGTACTTC
-	TRBV5-4	-	TRBJ1-2	CASIPRGGYGYTF	TGTGCCAGCATCCCGCGAGGGGGCTATGGCTACACCTTC
-	TRBV7-2	-	TRBJ2-1	CASSLTPGGEQFF	TGTGCCAGCAGCTTAACCCCAGGGGGGGAGCAGTTCTTC
-	TRBV7-2	-	TRBJ2-1	CASGFNEQFF	TGTGCCAGCGGTTTTAATGAGCAGTTCTTC
-	TRBV5-1	TRBD1	TRBJ1-4	CASSVDRGYEKLFF	TGCGCCAGCAGCGTGGACAGGGGGTATGAAAAACTGTTTTTT
-	TRBV5-1	-	TRBJ1-6	CASSLDTWGSPLHF	TGCGCCAGCAGCTTGGACACCTGGGGTTCACCCCTCCACTTT
-	TRBV30	TRBD2	TRBJ2-5	CAWTYGLAGSGETQYF	TGTGCCTGGACTTACGGACTAGCGGGTTCAGGAGAGACCCAGTACTTC
-	TRBV29-1	-	TRBJ2-1	CSVSVAAGNEQFF	TGCAGCGTTAGCGTGGCAGCCGGAAATGAGCAGTTCTTC
-	TRBV2	TRBD2	TRBJ2-3	CASSRTTLAGGLTDTQYF	TGTGCCAGCAGTAGGACCACCCTAGCGGGGGGCTTAACAGATACGCAGTATTTT
-	TRBV7-2	-	TRBJ2-1	CASSLARVDEQFF	TGTGCCAGCAGCTTAGCCAGGGTGGATGAGCAGTTCTTC
-	TRBV18	-	TRBJ1-6	CASAGIDNSPLHF	TGTGCCAGCGCAGGGATCGACAATTCACCCCTCCACTTT
-	TRBV30	TRBD1	TRBJ1-3	CAWRQGSSGNTIYF	TGTGCCTGGCGACAGGGGAGCTCTGGAAACACCATATATTTT
once	TRBV7-2	-	TRBJ1-2	CASSSGAGRYGYTF	TGTGCCAGCAGCTCGGGAGCAGGACGTTATGGCTACACCTTC